The clone carrying this T cell receptor (beta chain) was seen at least ten times. Its cognate antigen is unknown. Germline V gives CDR1 MNHNS, CDR2 SASEGT. This CDR3 has 13 residues. V was cut by 8 bases and J by 7 bases, with 15 bases left in between. These data originate in a study of T cells in Graves' hyperthyroidism and ophthalmopathy. Study-level findings and limits: Most clonotypes that expanded in the thyroid above 0.001 also showed up in blood.

RNA transcripts gave rise to amplified TCR beta CDR3 regions. TCR CDR3 regions were first amplified by RT-PCR with HTBI primers. MiXCR, applied by TCRdb to the multiplex PCR reads, yields one record per CDR3 protein. Counted here are fewer than 650,000 distinct CDR3 sequences, 11% to 15% occurring once; the ten biggest clones make up over 6%. The sample comprised blood. The receptor comes from a woman between 18 and 30 years old with Graves' ophthalmopathy. The chain carries TRBV6-1 and TRBJ1-5; no definite D call. The CDR3 bases are TGTGCCAGCTGGCGGGGAATACAACAGCCCCAGCATTTT. It translates to CASWRGIQQPQHF.